One and the same sample provided the 25 T cell receptor beta chains below, sequenced in a study of blood T cell repertoires in COVID-19. TCRdb's copy holds only in-frame clones and misses some; the assay was immunoSEQ multiplex PCR. This sample has about 250,000 clones; almost 90% occur once, and the top ten carry around 1.4%. The sample was peripheral blood. These receptors all come from a man older than 75 with acute or convalescent COVID-19.

J is TRBJ1-1 and V is TRBV30, with D possibly TRBD1 on 6 matching bases. With 6 bases removed from V and 3 bases from J, the gap between germline ends came to 29 bases. The CDR3 runs to 18 residues. Germline CDR1 is GTSNPN and CDR2 is SVGIG (reference sequence). The CDR3 here is CACPEEQPRGRVHTEAFF. In nucleotides, the CDR3 is TGTGCCTGTCCAGAGGAACAGCCGAGGGGGAGGGTCCACACTGAAGCTTTCTTT.

The table lists this clone with a few counts. The V gene is TRBV18, the J gene TRBJ2-2, with D possibly TRBD1 on 6 matching bases. Germline V lookup: CDR1 KGHSH, CDR2 LQKENI. The CDR3 length is 13 residues. V was shortened by 6 bases and J by 6 bases, with 11 bases between the two germline ends. CDR3 bases: TGTGCCAGCTCGCCCACAGGGTCCGGGGAGCTGTTTTTT. Its protein is CASSPTGSGELFF.

This chain links TRBV2 with TRBJ1-2; D is possibly TRBD1 (6 bases). V was clipped by 5 bases and J by 2 bases, with 12 bases between them. Germline loops: CDR1 SNHLY, CDR2 FYNNEI. CDR3 length: 14 residues. Written as DNA, the CDR3 is TGTGCCAGCAGTCGGAACAGGGCGAACTATGGCTACACCTTC. Amino acid sequence: CASSRNRANYGYTF. Looking up the rest from reference TRBV2 and TRBJ1-2 gives the full variable domain: EPEVTQTPSHQVTQMGQEVILRCVPISNHLYFYWYRQILGQKVEFLVSFYNNEISEKSEIFDDQFSVERPDGSNFTLKIRSTKLEDSAMYFCASSRNRANYGYTFGSGTRLTVV.

V and J are TRBV27 and TRBJ2-5; weak D call: TRBD1 (6 bases). The CDR3 length is 15 residues. Germline V gene sequence: CDR1 MNHEY, CDR2 SMNVEV (reference sequence). Trimming pared 6 bases from V and 5 bases from J, leaving 19 bases between. CDR3 in amino acids: CASSDTSGARETQYF. CDR3 nucleotide sequence: TGTGCCAGCAGCGACACCTCAGGGGCGCGGGAGACCCAGTACTTC.

V gene TRBV2 combines with J gene TRBJ1-5; D is unclear. This CDR3 region has 14 residues. Germline V gene sequence: CDR1 SNHLY, CDR2 FYNNEI. V was cut by 3 bases and J by 0 bases, with 6 bases left in between. The DNA of the CDR3 is TGTGCCAGCAGTGAGGGAGTTAGCAATCAGCCCCAGCATTTT. Amino acid sequence: CASSEGVSNQPQHF.

This chain joins TRBV7-3 and TRBJ2-3, with TRBD2 matching 11 bases. CDR3 size: 15 residues. The germline V gene has CDR1 SGHTA and CDR2 FQGTGA. V was pared by 2 bases and J by 6 bases, with 4 bases of the junction left unmatched. The CDR3 coding sequence is TGTGCCAGCAGCTTAGCTAGCGGGAGGTCCGATACGCAGTATTTT. Translation gives CASSLASGRSDTQYF.

The J gene is TRBJ1-1, the V gene TRBV18; 8 bases are a match to TRBD1. With 3 bases clipped from V and 1 base from J, the junction kept 7 bases outside the gene matches. Germline V gene data show CDR1 as KGHSH and CDR2 as LQKENI. This CDR3 contains 16 residues. This CDR3 is CASSPYPTGENTEAFF. CDR3 in DNA: TGTGCCAGCTCACCTTATCCGACAGGGGAGAACACTGAAGCTTTCTTT.

The chain is built from TRBV6-6 and TRBJ1-1; TRBD1 agrees at 12 bases. The ends lost 7 bases at V and 4 bases at J; junction bases unmatched: 7. Per the germline V gene, CDR1 is MNHNY and CDR2 is SVGAGI (reference sequence). The CDR3 contains 15 residues. CDR3 in amino acids: CASTGTGGRITEAFF. The DNA for the CDR3 is TGTGCCAGCACGGGGACAGGGGGCAGGATCACTGAAGCTTTCTTT.

The chain is built from TRBV28 and TRBJ1-1, with TRBD1 as a possible D gene (6 bases). The CDR3 length is 16 residues. Germline V gene data show CDR1 as MDHEN and CDR2 as SYDVKM. Trimming pared 1 base from V and 6 bases from J, leaving 18 bases between. The CDR3 coding sequence is TGTGCCAGCAGTTTATTGGGAAAGGCCAGGGGAGCTGAAGCTTTCTTT. Protein sequence: CASSLLGKARGAEAFF. The entire variable domain, with the rest obtained from reference TRBV28 and TRBJ1-1, is as follows: DVKVTQSSRYLVKRTGEKVFLECVQDMDHENMFWYRQDPGLGLRLIYFSYDVKMKEKGDIPEGYSVSREKKERFSLILESASTNQTSMYLCASSLLGKARGAEAFFGQGTRLTVV.

V and J are TRBV7-2 and TRBJ2-5, with 11 bases aligning to TRBD2. Trimming removed 5 bases from V and 2 bases from J; junction bases left unmatched: 4. Germline CDR1 is SGHTA and CDR2 is FQGNSA. This CDR3 contains 15 residues. CDR3 DNA: TGTGCCAGCAGCGTATTAGCGGGGGGGCAAGAGACCCAGTACTTC. Its translation: CASSVLAGGQETQYF.

The V gene is TRBV7-6, the J gene TRBJ2-7; 11 positions match TRBD1. The germline CDR1 and CDR2 sequences are SGHVS and FNYEAQ. Trimming cost V 5 bases and J 5 bases; bases outside gene matches: 11. CDR3 length equals 16 residues. The CDR3 loop is CASSRLEGQGADEQYF. CDR3 DNA: TGTGCCAGCAGCCGTTTGGAAGGACAGGGGGCGGACGAGCAGTACTTC.

This rearrangement joins TRBV6-2 or TRBV6-3 to TRBJ2-7, with 7 bases identical to TRBD1. The CDR3 runs 13 residues. Germline values: CDR1 MNHEY, CDR2 SVGEGT. J lost 7 bases, V lost 6 bases, and 9 bases had no gene match. CDR3 bases: TGTGCCAGCAGCCCCCCACAGGGGCGGGAGCAGTACTTC. Translating it yields CASSPPQGREQYF.

The gene calls are TRBV6-5 and TRBJ2-7; 9 nucleotides align to TRBD2. The CDR3 consists of 14 residues. The germline CDR1 and CDR2 sequences are MNHEY and SVGAGI. V lost 0 bases, J lost 3 bases, and 0 bases stayed unmatched. CDR3 protein: CASSYSTSGYEQYF. The CDR3 bases are TGTGCCAGCAGTTACTCGACTAGCGGCTACGAGCAGTACTTC.

The V gene is TRBV5-6, the J gene TRBJ2-5, with 9 positions matching TRBD2. V dropped 4 bases and J dropped 5; count of bases not matched to a gene: 9. CDR3 size: 15 residues. Germline CDR1 is SGHDT and CDR2 is YYEEEE. The CDR3 is CASSQWSLAGETQYF. The DNA for the CDR3 is TGTGCCAGCAGCCAATGGTCACTAGCGGGCGAGACCCAGTACTTC.

The chain uses TRBV1 and TRBJ2-1; the D segment call TRBD2 is taken from the table without a DNA check. TRBV1 corresponds to a pseudogene. The CDR3 covers 17 residues. The CDR3 DNA reads TGCACCAGCAGCCACAGACTAGCGGGGGGGCATGACAATGAGCAGTTCTTC. Translating gives CTSSHRLAGGHDNEQFF.

This chain links TRBV3-1 (or the pseudogene TRBV3-2) with TRBJ1-4; 9 bases line up with TRBD1. Trimming took 4 bases from V and 0 from J; bases not matched to a gene: 6. CDR1 is LGHDT, CDR2 YNNKEL, per germline (reference sequence). This CDR3 has 17 amino acids. CDR3 nucleotide sequence: TGTGCCAGCAGCCGACGGGACAGGGCCGCAACTAATGAAAAACTGTTTTTT. This sequence encodes CASSRRDRAATNEKLFF.

This clone was counted once. The chain has TRBV6-5 and TRBJ1-1, with D tentatively TRBD1 (5 bases). CDR1 and CDR2 from the germline V gene are MNHEY and SVGAGI. With 2 bases removed from V and 4 bases from J, the gap between germline ends came to 14 bases. The CDR3 contains 15 residues. The CDR3 reads CASSYQRIRGTEAFF. In nucleotides, the CDR3 is TGTGCCAGCAGTTACCAACGAATAAGGGGCACTGAAGCTTTCTTT.

The chain couples TRBV5-1 to TRBJ1-2; 7 bases match TRBD1. The junction had 3 bases not matched to a gene; V was cut back by 0 bases and J by 4 bases. Germline loops: CDR1 SGHRS, CDR2 YFSETQ. This CDR3 is built from 14 residues. The CDR3 here is CASSLEQGTYGYTF. CDR3 bases: TGCGCCAGCAGCTTGGAACAGGGGACCTATGGCTACACCTTC.

The CDR3 DNA follows: TGTGCCAGTAGCGAAGACAGGAACACTGAAGCTTTCTTT. This sequence encodes CASSEDRNTEAFF. V and J are TRBV19 and TRBJ1-1; D might be TRBD1 (5 bases). V was shortened by 6 bases and J by 1 base, with 9 bases between the two germline ends. CDR3 length: 13 residues. From germline, CDR1 is LNHDA and CDR2 SQIVND (reference sequence).

The chain has TRBV6-4 and TRBJ1-3, with 11 bases that match TRBD1. Germline trimming cut 0 bases from V and 2 bases from J; bases unmatched to any gene: 3. Per the germline V gene, CDR1 is MRHNA and CDR2 is SNTAGT. The CDR3 has 17 residues. CDR3 nucleotide sequence: TGTGCCAGCAGTGACTCCCGGGACAGGGGGACTGGAAACACCATATATTTT. Its translation: CASSDSRDRGTGNTIYF.

The CDR3 sequence: CASSWTPRDRGVGANVLTF. CDR3 DNA sequence: TGCGCCAGCAGCTGGACACCACGGGACAGGGGGGTCGGGGCCAACGTCCTGACTTTC. The chain recombines TRBV5-1 with TRBJ2-6, with 11 bases that match TRBD1. Germline CDR1 is SGHRS and CDR2 is YFSETQ. This CDR3 has 19 amino acids. The V and J ends lost 3 bases and 4 bases, in that order; junction bases with no gene match: 12.

The gene calls are TRBV18 and TRBJ2-7; TRBD1 matches at 10 bases. CDR3 length: 16 residues. V shed 1 base and J 0 bases; nucleotides not matched to a gene: 3. The germline CDR1 and CDR2 sequences are KGHSH and LQKENI. CDR3 nucleotide sequence: TGTGCCAGCTCACCACAGGGGGACAGGGGCTCCTACGAGCAGTACTTC. The encoded protein is CASSPQGDRGSYEQYF.

The V call is TRBV6-2 or TRBV6-3, the J call TRBJ1-1; D possibly corresponds to TRBD1 (6 bases). The V gene's germline CDR1 is MNHEY and CDR2 SVGEGT. The ends were cut back, 2 bases at V and 5 bases at J, with 9 bases in the middle. This CDR3 comprises 13 residues. CDR3 DNA: TGTGCCAGCAGTTACACCCAGGGGACTGAAGCTTTCTTT. It translates to CASSYTQGTEAFF.

The J gene is TRBJ2-1, the V gene TRBV6-2 or TRBV6-3, with 9 bases that match TRBD2. CDR1 is MNHEY, CDR2 SVGEGT, per germline. This CDR3 contains 19 residues. V gave up 5 bases and J gave up 3 bases; unmatched junction bases: 17. The CDR3 spells CASSLEEREALTVYNEQFF. The CDR3 bases are TGTGCCAGCAGTCTTGAAGAGCGGGAGGCACTAACGGTCTACAATGAGCAGTTCTTC.

Comments on this clone: One junction end does not reproduce the germline sequence, and a read error may be involved. This chain joins TRBV7-9 and TRBJ2-7, with D possibly being TRBD1 (6 bases). This CDR3 contains 13 residues. CDR1 SEHNR and CDR2 FQNEAQ come from the germline V gene (reference sequence). CDR3 DNA sequence: TGTGCCAGCAGCTTAGGGCCAGGGGAGTCAGGGAACTTC. Its protein is CASSLGPGESGNF.